This paragraph reports one TCR beta chain. Its antigen is not identified. The PCR used 60 Vbeta and 13 Jbeta primers. This table comes from immunoSEQ multiplex PCR, and its TCRdb copy is limited to in-frame clones, with some not included. Of approximately 190,000 clones in the sample, roughly 87% were seen once. This sample stems from a study of cytomegalovirus exposure and HLA in healthy donors. Whole-study findings and limits: HLA allele associations emerged for roughly 17,000 TCR beta sequences in a later analysis, at 0.05 false discovery rate. Relative to the approximately 630-donor mean, N-insertions were reportedly fewer in an Asian-associated ancestry cluster in a later analysis.

The germline V gene encodes CDR1 SGHDT and CDR2 YYEEEE. The CDR3 extends over 15 amino acids. Trimming shortened V by 6 bases and J by 4 bases, and 18 bases separated the two germline ends. The receptor was isolated from a boy aged 2 to 9 in good health and CMV-seronegative. This rearrangement joins TRBV5-6 to TRBJ2-3; TRBD2 is a possible D gene (6 bases). Specimen: PBMCs. CDR3 region: CASKAGPSTPDTQYF. Written as DNA, the CDR3 is TGTGCCAGCAAGGCGGGGCCATCGACCCCAGATACGCAGTATTTT.